The rows below give T cell receptor beta chains drawn from one sample of a study of CD8+CD57+ T cells in acquired aplastic anemia. TCRdb ran MiXCR on the reads and lists one entry per CDR3 protein. This table has about 120,000 distinct CDR3 sequences, 50% to 70% appearing once. The sequencing sample was made of sorted CD4+, CD8+, or CD8+CD57+ T cells (not recorded which) from PBMCs. The receptors were sampled from a human donor with aplastic anemia. Both conserved end residues are part of each CDR3. A D gene is named only where the DNA matches it firmly.

j_call d_call v_call cdr3_aa
TRBJ2-5 - TRBV7-9 CASSLVLAGRGGKTQYF
TRBJ2-5 - TRBV6-2/TRBV6-3 CASSYRMGYQETQYF
TRBJ1-2 TRBD1 TRBV29-1 CSVMRTGGAGYTF
TRBJ1-6 - TRBV7-2 CASSTTGIDNSPLHF
TRBJ1-2 - TRBV19 CASMGASYGYTF
TRBJ2-3 TRBD2 TRBV10-3 CAIPGGPPSTDTQYF
TRBJ2-7 TRBD1 TRBV12-5 CSSGPNPLDRVGLREQYF
TRBJ2-1 - TRBV9 CASSGGANEQFF
TRBJ2-7 - TRBV19 CASSPREEFSYEQYF
TRBJ1-1 TRBD1 TRBV15 CATTQGATEAFF
TRBJ2-1 TRBD2 TRBV27 CASTGGSYNEQFF
TRBJ1-1 - TRBV7-9 CASTLQDTEAFF
TRBJ2-5 - TRBV28 CASSWTGSQETQYF
TRBJ2-7 - TRBV5-6 CASSLLDRTYEQYF
TRBJ1-2 - TRBV2 CASSEEQGVDGYTF
TRBJ2-3 - TRBV24-1 CATSAPTSTDTQYF
TRBJ2-6 TRBD1 TRBV4-2 CASSPQRSGTGGGGANVLTF
TRBJ2-7 - TRBV9 CASSLSDSYEQYF
TRBJ1-1 - TRBV29-1 CSVDRSITEAFF
TRBJ2-1 TRBD2 TRBV12-3/TRBV12-4 CASSLQGLAGGRYEQFF
TRBJ1-4 - TRBV25-1 CASSWWADNEKLFF
TRBJ2-3 TRBD2 TRBV2 CASSEEAFVTSGFTDTQYF
TRBJ2-5 - TRBV7-8 CASSFGYGGGETQYF
TRBJ1-2 - TRBV29-1 CSVMVFGQISDNYGYTF
TRBJ2-3 TRBD2 TRBV24-1 CATSDPGLAGLTDTQYF
TRBJ2-7 - TRBV29-1 CSVEPRGRPYEQYF
TRBJ2-7 TRBD2 TRBV7-9 CASSGGDGYEQYF
TRBJ2-7 - TRBV7-8 CASSFLGAYEQYF
TRBJ2-7 - TRBV2 CASSAAAKPYGQYF
TRBJ1-1 - TRBV5-1 CASSLAVGVSTEAFF
TRBJ1-5 - TRBV20-1 CSARDGAGNQPQHF
TRBJ1-2 - TRBV28 CATTADSYGYTF
TRBJ1-1 - TRBV5-5 CASSLTGPGNTEAFF
TRBJ1-2 - TRBV20-1 CSARFGDSGYTF
TRBJ1-6 - TRBV2 CASRPGLENNSPLHF
TRBJ2-3 - TRBV5-1 CASSLVSLGDTQYF
TRBJ2-1 - TRBV6-5 CASSSDYNEQFF
TRBJ1-2 TRBD1 TRBV19 CASSIKTGASYGYTF
TRBJ1-4 TRBD1 TRBV11-1 CASSSRDRGTNEKLFF
TRBJ2-2 - TRBV7-9 CASKPSAANTGELFF
TRBJ2-7 TRBD1 TRBV13 CASSDNRGHEQYF
TRBJ2-1 TRBD2 TRBV24-1 CATSDYSGVEQFF
TRBJ2-3 - TRBV15 CATSRDIIATDTQYF
TRBJ1-2 - TRBV11-2 CASSLMAGTDYGYTF